Detailed here is one T cell receptor (beta chain). The sample originates from a study of blood T cell repertoires in COVID-19. This CDR3 has 15 residues. Germline lookup yields CDR1 MDHEN and CDR2 SYDVKM. The V end lost 6 bases, the J end lost 2 bases, and 15 bases lay between the germline ends. Authors' analysis steps: Amplified reference gene primers provided the basis for estimating nucleated cell counts. Measured with immunoSEQ multiplex PCR; TCRdb has only the in-frame clones, and not every one. The DNA gave D and trimming, while V, J and clone size come from that table. The table lists under 350,000 clones, about 86% of them singletons. Individuals aged roughly 18 to 95 years were recruited from around 22 US areas. Participants' reported clinical history set cohort assignment.

This rearrangement joins TRBV28 to TRBJ2-3; possible D gene TRBD1, 6 bases. This clonotype was sampled from a woman in her forties with acute COVID-19. Input material: PBMCs or T cells enriched from blood (not recorded which). This chain's CDR3 is CASSPSNRATDTQYF. CDR3 nucleotide sequence: TGTGCCAGCAGCCCCTCGAACAGGGCCACAGATACGCAGTATTTT.